These 2 T cell receptor beta chains originate from one sample sequenced in a study of blood T cells in healthy people across ages. The authors ran a second PCR of about 6 to 12 cycles using a sample-barcoded 5' primer and a J-beta primer mix. TCRdb redid the calling of the 5' RACE reads with MiXCR, one entry per CDR3 protein. The data show around 1,000,000 distinct CDR3 sequences, roughly 24% seen once. These data also formed part of another study, on T cells of mothers and their children.

The sequenced sample was blood. These receptors all come from a girl aged 2 to 9 in good health.

The J gene is TRBJ2-1, the V gene TRBV2; 7 bases match TRBD2. Unmatched junction bases numbered 12, after V lost 7 bases and J lost 9 bases. Germline loops: CDR1 SNHLY, CDR2 FYNNEI. The CDR3 has 14 amino acids. The CDR3 nucleotides are TGTGCCAGCACCCCCCAAGGGCAGCGGGGTGAGCAGTTCTTC. Protein product: CASTPQGQRGEQFF.

The genes are TRBV7-9 and TRBJ2-5, with 7 bases aligning to TRBD2. The DNA matches TRBJ2-1 better at its end, which makes the J call doubtful. The CDR3 has 12 amino acids. CDR1 and CDR2 from the germline V gene are SEHNR and FQNEAQ (reference sequence). The CDR3 nucleotides read TGTGCCAGCAACTTGGGAGGGAATGAGCAGTTCTTC. It translates to CASNLGGNEQFF.